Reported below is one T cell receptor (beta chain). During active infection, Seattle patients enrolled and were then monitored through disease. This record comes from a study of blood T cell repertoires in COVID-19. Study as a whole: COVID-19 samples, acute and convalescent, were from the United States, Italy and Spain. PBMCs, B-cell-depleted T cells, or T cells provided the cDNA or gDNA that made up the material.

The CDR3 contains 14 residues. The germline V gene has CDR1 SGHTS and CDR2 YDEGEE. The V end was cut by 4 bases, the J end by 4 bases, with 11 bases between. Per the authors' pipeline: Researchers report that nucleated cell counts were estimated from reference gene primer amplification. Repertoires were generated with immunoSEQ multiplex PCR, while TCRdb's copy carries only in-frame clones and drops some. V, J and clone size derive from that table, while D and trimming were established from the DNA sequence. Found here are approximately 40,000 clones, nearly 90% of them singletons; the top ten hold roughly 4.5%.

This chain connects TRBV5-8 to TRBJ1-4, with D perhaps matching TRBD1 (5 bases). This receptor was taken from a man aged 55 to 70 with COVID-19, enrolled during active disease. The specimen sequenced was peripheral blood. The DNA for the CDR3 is TGTGCCAGCAGCCACAAGACAGTTAATGAAAAACTGTTTTTT. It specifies CASSHKTVNEKLFF.